The 14 T cell receptor beta chains listed next were all sequenced from one sample in a study of cytomegalovirus exposure and HLA in healthy donors. PCR amplification relied on 60 Vbeta primers (plus 13 Jbeta primers). Data came from immunoSEQ multiplex PCR; TCRdb stores just in-frame clones and leaves some out. The sample yields around 190,000 clones, about 79% seen once. The sequenced sample was PBMCs. These receptor sequences come from a girl aged 2 to 10 in good health and CMV-seropositive.

This sequence joins TRBV6-5 and TRBJ2-1; TRBD1 matches 7 bases. V shed 5 bases, J shed 8 bases, and the junction held 9 bases outside the gene matches. CDR3 size: 14 residues. Germline assignment: CDR1 MNHEY and CDR2 SVGAGI. Here the CDR3 reads CASSRLQGSDEQFF. The DNA of the CDR3 is TGTGCCAGCAGTAGACTACAGGGGTCAGATGAGCAGTTCTTC.

The genes are TRBV6-5 and TRBJ2-7; 9 bases line up with TRBD1. This CDR3 contains 15 residues. J lost 4 bases, V lost 6 bases, and 10 bases had no gene match. Germline V gene sequence: CDR1 MNHEY, CDR2 SVGAGI. The CDR3 is CASSPGQGGRYEQYF. The CDR3 DNA reads TGTGCCAGCAGCCCGGGACAGGGAGGACGATACGAGCAGTACTTC.

The chain couples TRBV27 to TRBJ1-2, with TRBD1 matching over 9 bases. The CDR3 sequence is 13 residues long. V was pared by 6 bases and J by 8 bases, with 7 bases of the junction left unmatched. CDR1 is MNHEY, CDR2 SMNVEV, per germline (reference sequence). The DNA for the CDR3 is TGTGCCAGCAGCCCACAGGGGGCCCTAGGCTACACCTTC. The encoded protein is CASSPQGALGYTF.

This clone was observed once. This chain's CDR3 is CASSSEEGNEQFF. CDR3 nucleotide sequence: TGTGCCAGCAGCTCGGAGGAGGGAAATGAGCAGTTCTTC. The chain couples TRBV7-3 to TRBJ2-1, with TRBD2 as a possible D gene (6 bases). CDR3 size: 13 residues. Germline V gene sequence: CDR1 SGHTA, CDR2 FQGTGA. V lost 4 bases and J 7 bases, leaving 11 bases between the germline ends. Complete variable domain (other parts from reference TRBV7-3 and TRBJ2-1): GAGVSQTPSNKVTEKGKYVELRCDPISGHTALYWYRQSLGQGPEFLIYFQGTGAADDSGLPNDRFFAVRPEGSVSTLKIQRTERGDSAVYLCASSSEEGNEQFFGPGTRLTVL.

This chain connects TRBV14 to TRBJ1-2; D remains unclear. The CDR3 runs to 16 residues. V was clipped by 1 base and J by 0 bases, with 12 bases between them. From germline, CDR1 is SGHDN and CDR2 FVKESK. CDR3 protein: CASSQGARYSNYGYTF. The CDR3 DNA reads TGTGCCAGCAGCCAAGGAGCGAGGTACTCTAACTATGGCTACACCTTC.

The chain recombines TRBV30 with TRBJ1-6; unclear D gene. The germline CDR1 and CDR2 sequences are GTSNPN and SVGIG (reference sequence). CDR3 length equals 12 residues. V dropped 7 bases and J dropped 5 bases, with 9 bases sitting between them. CDR3 nucleotide sequence: TGTGCCTCACAATCCGATAATTCACCCCTCCACTTT. Protein sequence: CASQSDNSPLHF.

The sample holds many counts of this clone. The V call is TRBV6-1, the J call TRBJ2-1; the match to TRBD2 covers 8 bases. The V and J ends lost 0 bases and 4 bases, in that order; junction bases with no gene match: 2. This CDR3 contains 15 residues. Germline loops: CDR1 MNHNS, CDR2 SASEGT. CDR3 DNA: TGTGCCAGCAGTGAAGCTAGCGGGGCATACAATGAGCAGTTCTTC. Translated: CASSEASGAYNEQFF.

This chain links TRBV5-1 with TRBJ1-1, with 9 bases lining up with TRBD1. This CDR3 has 15 residues. Per the germline V gene, CDR1 is SGHRS and CDR2 is YFSETQ. V gave up 4 bases and J gave up 3 bases; unmatched junction bases: 7. The DNA of the CDR3 is TGCGCCAGCAGCCTACGGACAGGGGCGGACACTGAAGCTTTCTTT. Translation: CASSLRTGADTEAFF.

This clone has a single count. The chain is built from TRBV7-9 and TRBJ1-1, with D perhaps matching TRBD1 (6 bases). V was clipped by 1 base and J by 4 bases, with 13 bases between them. The CDR3 extends over 15 amino acids. Germline lookup yields CDR1 SEHNR and CDR2 FQNEAQ (reference sequence). CDR3: CASSLGVEGGTEAFF. DNA for the CDR3: TGTGCCAGCAGCTTAGGGGTGGAAGGGGGCACTGAAGCTTTCTTT.

This clone is judged medium-sized. V gene TRBV28 combines with J gene TRBJ2-1, with D perhaps matching TRBD2 (5 bases). The CDR3 runs to 20 residues. Trimming cost V 0 bases and J 7 bases, with 28 bases left between them. The germline V gene encodes CDR1 MDHEN and CDR2 SYDVKM. The CDR3 bases are TGTGCCAGCAGTTTATGGCCCCGGTTGTGGGAGAAAGGAATGGTGAATGAGCAGTTCTTC. Translation gives CASSLWPRLWEKGMVNEQFF.

This chain uses TRBV27 with TRBJ2-7; 7 positions match TRBD1. The CDR3 consists of 16 residues. In germline, CDR1 is MNHEY, CDR2 SMNVEV (reference sequence). The junction had 12 bases not matched to a gene; V was cut back by 5 bases and J by 2 bases. DNA of the CDR3: TGTGCCAGCAGTATCGGGCTTGACAGGGCCCCCTACGAGCAGTACTTC. This sequence encodes CASSIGLDRAPYEQYF.

This sequence joins TRBV30 and TRBJ2-7, with 11 bases aligning to TRBD2. The length of the CDR3 is 17 residues. The trim removed 2 bases at V and 3 bases at J, leaving 12 bases unmatched. CDR1 is GTSNPN and CDR2 is SVGIG in the germline V gene (reference sequence). This CDR3 is CAWSIALAGGPHYEQYF. CDR3 bases: TGTGCCTGGAGTATTGCCCTAGCGGGAGGCCCCCACTACGAGCAGTACTTC.

This clone has a handful of counts. The rearrangement uses TRBV5-6 and TRBJ1-4; D is uncertain. The V and J ends lost 4 bases and 8 bases respectively, with 9 bases between them. This CDR3 spans 12 amino acids. Germline values: CDR1 SGHDT, CDR2 YYEEEE. The CDR3 region is CASSSNKEKLFF. In DNA form, the CDR3 reads TGTGCCAGCAGCAGTAACAAGGAAAAACTGTTTTTT.

This rearrangement joins TRBV28 to TRBJ1-1; D unresolved. Trimming pared 5 bases from V and 4 bases from J, leaving 11 bases between. The length of the CDR3 is 13 residues. Germline values: CDR1 MDHEN, CDR2 SYDVKM. CDR3 sequence (DNA): TGTGCCAGCAGTGCCTCGTACGGCACTGAAGCTTTCTTT. Its translation is CASSASYGTEAFF.